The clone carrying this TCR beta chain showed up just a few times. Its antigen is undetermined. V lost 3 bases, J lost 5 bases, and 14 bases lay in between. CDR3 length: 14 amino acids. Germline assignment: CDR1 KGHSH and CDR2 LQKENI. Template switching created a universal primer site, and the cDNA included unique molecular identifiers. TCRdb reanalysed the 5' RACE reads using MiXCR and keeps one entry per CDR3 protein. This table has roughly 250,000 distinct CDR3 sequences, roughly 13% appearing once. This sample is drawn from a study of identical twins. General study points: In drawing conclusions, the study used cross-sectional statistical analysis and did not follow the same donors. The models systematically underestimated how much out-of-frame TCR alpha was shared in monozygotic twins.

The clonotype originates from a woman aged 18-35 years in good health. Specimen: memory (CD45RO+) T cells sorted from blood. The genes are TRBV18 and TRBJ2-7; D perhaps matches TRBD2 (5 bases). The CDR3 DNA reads TGTGCCAGCTCACCTGGACTGGTTGGCGACGAGCAGTACTTC. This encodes CASSPGLVGDEQYF.